This TCR beta chain was sequenced in a study of T cell responses to AZD1222 COVID-19 vaccine. Assay: immunoSEQ multiplex PCR; the TCRdb copy retains only in-frame clones and omits some. The table includes 100,000 to 150,000 clones, 89% detected once. The CDR3 has 14 residues. Trimming took 5 bases from V and 5 from J, leaving 16 bases between them. Germline-derived CDR1 and CDR2 are SGHVS and FNYEAQ. This sequence originates from an adult in good health. This chain uses TRBV7-6 with TRBJ2-7; TRBD2 is a possible D gene (6 bases). This specimen was peripheral blood, taken on day 0 of AZD1222 vaccination. CDR3 nucleotide sequence: TGTGCCAGCAGCCCACCCGGGCCGGGGGACGAGCAGTACTTC. This codes for CASSPPGPGDEQYF.